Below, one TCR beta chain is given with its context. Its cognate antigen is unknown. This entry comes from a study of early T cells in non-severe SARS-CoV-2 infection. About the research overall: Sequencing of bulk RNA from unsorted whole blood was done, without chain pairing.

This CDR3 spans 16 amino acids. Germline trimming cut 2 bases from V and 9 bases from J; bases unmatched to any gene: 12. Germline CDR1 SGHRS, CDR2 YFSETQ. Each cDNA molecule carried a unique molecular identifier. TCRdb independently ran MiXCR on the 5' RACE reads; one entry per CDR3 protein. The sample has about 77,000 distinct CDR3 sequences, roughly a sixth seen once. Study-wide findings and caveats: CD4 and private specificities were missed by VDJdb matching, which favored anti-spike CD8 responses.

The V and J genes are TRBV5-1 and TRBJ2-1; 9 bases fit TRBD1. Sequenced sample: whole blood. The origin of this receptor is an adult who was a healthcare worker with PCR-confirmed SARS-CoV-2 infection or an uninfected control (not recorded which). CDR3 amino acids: CASSLPTGGNFGEQFF. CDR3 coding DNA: TGCGCCAGCAGCTTACCGACAGGGGGGAATTTTGGTGAGCAGTTCTTC. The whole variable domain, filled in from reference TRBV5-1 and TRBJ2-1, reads KAGVTQTPRYLIKTRGQQVTLSCSPISGHRSVSWYQQTPGQGLQFLFEYFSETQRNKGNFPGRFSGRQFSNSRSEMNVSTLELGDSALYLCASSLPTGGNFGEQFFGPGTRLTVL.